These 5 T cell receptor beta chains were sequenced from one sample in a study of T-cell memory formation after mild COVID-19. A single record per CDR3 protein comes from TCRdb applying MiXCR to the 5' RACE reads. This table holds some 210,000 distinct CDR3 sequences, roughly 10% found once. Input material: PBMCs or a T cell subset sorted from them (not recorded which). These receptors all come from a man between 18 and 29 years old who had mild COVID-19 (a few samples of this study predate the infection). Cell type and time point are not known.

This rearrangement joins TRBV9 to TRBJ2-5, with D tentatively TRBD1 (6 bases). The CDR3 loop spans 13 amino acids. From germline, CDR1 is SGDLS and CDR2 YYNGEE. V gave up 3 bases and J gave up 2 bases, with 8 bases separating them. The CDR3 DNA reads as TGTGCCAGCAGCGCCGGGACACAAGAGACCCAGTACTTC. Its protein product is CASSAGTQETQYF.

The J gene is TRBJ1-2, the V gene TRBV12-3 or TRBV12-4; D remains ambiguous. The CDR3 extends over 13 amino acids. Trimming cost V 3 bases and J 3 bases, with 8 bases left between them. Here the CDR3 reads CASSLGQHYGYTF. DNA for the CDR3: TGTGCCAGCAGTTTGGGCCAGCACTATGGCTACACCTTC.

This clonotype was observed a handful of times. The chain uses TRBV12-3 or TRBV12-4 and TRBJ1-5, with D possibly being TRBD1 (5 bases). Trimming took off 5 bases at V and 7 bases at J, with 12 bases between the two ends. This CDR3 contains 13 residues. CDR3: CASSTGTSQPQHF. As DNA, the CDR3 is TGTGCCAGCAGTACCGGGACCTCCCAGCCCCAGCATTTT.

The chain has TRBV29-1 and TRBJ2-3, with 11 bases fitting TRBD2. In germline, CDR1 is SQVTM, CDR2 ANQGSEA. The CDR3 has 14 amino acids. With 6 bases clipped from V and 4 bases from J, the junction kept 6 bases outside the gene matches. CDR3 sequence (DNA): TGCAGCGTGATCCTAGCGGGGGGATCAGATACGCAGTATTTT. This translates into CSVILAGGSDTQYF.

The DNA of the CDR3 is TGTGCCAGCAGCTTTACAGGGTACACAGATACGCAGTATTTT. Residues: CASSFTGYTDTQYF. This chain uses TRBV7-2 with TRBJ2-3; TRBD1 might be the D (6 bases). CDR1 is SGHTA, CDR2 FQGNSA, per germline. The CDR3 has 14 residues. V lost 3 bases and J lost 2, with 9 bases in between.